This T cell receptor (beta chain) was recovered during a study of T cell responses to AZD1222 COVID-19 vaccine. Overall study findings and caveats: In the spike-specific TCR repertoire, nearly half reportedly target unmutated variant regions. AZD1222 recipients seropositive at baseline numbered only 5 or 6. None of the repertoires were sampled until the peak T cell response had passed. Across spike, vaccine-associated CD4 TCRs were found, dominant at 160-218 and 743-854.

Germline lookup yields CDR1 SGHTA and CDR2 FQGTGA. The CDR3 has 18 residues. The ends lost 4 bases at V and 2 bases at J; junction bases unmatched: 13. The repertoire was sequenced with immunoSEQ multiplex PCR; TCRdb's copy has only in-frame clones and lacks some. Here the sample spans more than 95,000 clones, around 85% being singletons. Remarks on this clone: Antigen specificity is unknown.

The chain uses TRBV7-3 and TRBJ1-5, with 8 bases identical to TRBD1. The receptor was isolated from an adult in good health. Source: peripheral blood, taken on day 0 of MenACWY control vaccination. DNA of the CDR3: TGTGCCAGCAGCTCTCCCCATGACAGGGGTGATGGCAATCAGCCCCAGCATTTT. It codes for CASSSPHDRGDGNQPQHF.